Below, 8 T cell receptor beta chains from the same sample are listed, as sequenced in a study of cytomegalovirus exposure and HLA in healthy donors. PCR employed 60 Vbeta and 13 Jbeta primers. Produced via immunoSEQ multiplex PCR; TCRdb's table is partial and in-frame only. Of over 110,000 clones listed, roughly 74% are singletons. Sequenced input: PBMCs. The receptors were sampled from a woman aged 40 to 50 in good health and CMV-seropositive.

V gene TRBV7-8 combines with J gene TRBJ1-2, with D maybe TRBD1 (5 bases). The V gene's germline CDR1 is SGHVS and CDR2 FQNEAQ. CDR3 length equals 13 residues. Trimming left V 5 bases short and J 8 bases short, with 15 bases between. CDR3 protein: CASSQSRGGGYTF. The CDR3 bases are TGTGCCAGCAGCCAAAGCCGGGGGGGAGGCTACACCTTC.

The chain couples TRBV18 to TRBJ2-3; TRBD2 matches at 7 bases. V gave up 3 bases and J gave up 2 bases; unmatched junction bases: 5. CDR3 length: 15 amino acids. Germline CDR1 reads KGHSH; CDR2 reads LQKENI. The CDR3 is CASSPTSAFTDTQYF. CDR3 coding DNA: TGTGCCAGCTCACCCACTAGCGCGTTCACAGATACGCAGTATTTT.

This rearrangement joins TRBV19 to TRBJ2-2; 9 nucleotides line up with TRBD2. With 6 bases clipped from V and 0 bases from J, the junction kept 8 bases outside the gene matches. Germline CDR1 reads LNHDA; CDR2 reads SQIVND (reference sequence). The CDR3 loop spans 17 amino acids. CDR3 protein: CASRPFTSGPNTGELFF. In DNA, the CDR3 is TGTGCCAGTAGGCCCTTTACTAGCGGGCCGAACACCGGGGAGCTGTTTTTT.

J is TRBJ1-4 and V is TRBV2; D not resolved. Germline CDR1 and CDR2: SNHLY and FYNNEI. V lost 6 bases and J 10 bases, leaving 9 bases between the germline ends. The CDR3 covers 11 residues. The CDR3 DNA is TGTGCCAGCAGCGGGGTGGGAAAACTGTTTTTT. Residues: CASSGVGKLFF. Filled out from reference TRBV2 and TRBJ1-4, the complete variable domain reads EPEVTQTPSHQVTQMGQEVILRCVPISNHLYFYWYRQILGQKVEFLVSFYNNEISEKSEIFDDQFSVERPDGSNFTLKIRSTKLEDSAMYFCASSGVGKLFFGSGTQLSVL.

This clone came up once. This chain links TRBV13 with TRBJ1-1, with 10 bases lining up with TRBD1. Per the germline V gene, CDR1 is PRHDT and CDR2 is FYEKMQ (reference sequence). This CDR3 is 15 amino acids long. V lost 4 bases, J lost 6 bases, and 8 bases stayed unmatched. CDR3 residues: CASSSRDRGDSEAFF. CDR3 nucleotides: TGTGCCAGCAGCTCAAGGGACAGGGGAGATTCTGAAGCTTTCTTT.

CDR3 region: CASSPNAGTGNYGYTF. For the CDR3, the DNA is TGTGCCAGCAGCCCTAACGCCGGGACAGGGAACTATGGCTACACCTTC. The chain links TRBV5-4 to TRBJ1-2; the match to TRBD1 covers 9 bases. With 4 bases clipped from V and 2 bases from J, the junction kept 9 bases outside the gene matches. Germline CDR1 reads SGHNT; CDR2 reads YYREEE (reference sequence). The CDR3 sequence is 16 residues long.

This clone was counted only a few times. V gene TRBV25-1 combines with J gene TRBJ1-1, with D uncertain. Trimming took 1 base from V and 0 from J, leaving 3 bases between them. This CDR3 contains 13 residues. CDR1 MGHDK and CDR2 SYGVNS come from the germline V gene. The CDR3 loop is CASSESLNTEAFF. CDR3 in DNA: TGTGCCAGCAGTGAATCATTGAACACTGAAGCTTTCTTT.

With respect to this clone: A read error may produce the germline difference seen at one junction end. The chain is built from TRBV7-7 and TRBJ2-7; no clear D. Germline CDR1 SSHAT, CDR2 FNYEAQ (reference sequence). The CDR3 extends over 13 amino acids. The CDR3 loop reads CASSTLEADEQYF. CDR3 bases: TGTGCTAGCAGCACGCTCGAGGCGGACGAGCAGTACTTC.